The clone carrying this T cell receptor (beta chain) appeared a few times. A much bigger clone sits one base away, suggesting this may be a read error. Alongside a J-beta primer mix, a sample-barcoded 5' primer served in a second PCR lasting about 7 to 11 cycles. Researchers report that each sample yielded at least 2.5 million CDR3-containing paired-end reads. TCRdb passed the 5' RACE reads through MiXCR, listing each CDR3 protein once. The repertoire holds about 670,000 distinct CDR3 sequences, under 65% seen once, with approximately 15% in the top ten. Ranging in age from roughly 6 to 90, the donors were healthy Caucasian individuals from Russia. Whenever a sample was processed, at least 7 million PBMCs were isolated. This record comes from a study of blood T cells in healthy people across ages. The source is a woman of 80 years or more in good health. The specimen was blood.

The CDR3 is CASSVGGTGADTQYF. CDR3 nucleotides: TGTGCCAGCAGCGTAGGAGGGACGGGCGCAGATACGCAGTATTTT. The V and J genes are TRBV9 and TRBJ2-3; the D gene could be TRBD1 or TRBD2 (5 bases each). The V and J ends lost 0 bases and 4 bases respectively, with 12 bases between them. The CDR3 has 15 amino acids. From germline, CDR1 is SGDLS and CDR2 YYNGEE.